This TCR beta chain emerged from a study of PD-L1 blockade in urothelial cancer. In the study overall: The analyses of blood took place 3 weeks (second dose) and 6 weeks after treatment start.

Here immunoSEQ multiplex PCR was the method, and the copy in TCRdb shows in-frame clones only, minus some. The table shows 90,000 to 100,000 clones, with around 90% occurring only once. Time point indicated: pretreatment peripheral blood. Germline CDR1 and CDR2: SQVTM and ANQGSEA. V gave up 8 bases and J gave up 3 bases; unmatched junction bases: 11. CDR3 length: 14 amino acids. The chain uses TRBV29-1 and TRBJ2-3; 7 nucleotides align to TRBD2. This specimen was PBMCs, taken around atezolizumab (anti-PD-L1) treatment. The TCR was taken from a man aged 60 to 69 with urothelial cancer. The CDR3 DNA reads as TGCAGCATCGCGGGACTAACGACTACAGATACGCAGTATTTT. Translated: CSIAGLTTTDTQYF.